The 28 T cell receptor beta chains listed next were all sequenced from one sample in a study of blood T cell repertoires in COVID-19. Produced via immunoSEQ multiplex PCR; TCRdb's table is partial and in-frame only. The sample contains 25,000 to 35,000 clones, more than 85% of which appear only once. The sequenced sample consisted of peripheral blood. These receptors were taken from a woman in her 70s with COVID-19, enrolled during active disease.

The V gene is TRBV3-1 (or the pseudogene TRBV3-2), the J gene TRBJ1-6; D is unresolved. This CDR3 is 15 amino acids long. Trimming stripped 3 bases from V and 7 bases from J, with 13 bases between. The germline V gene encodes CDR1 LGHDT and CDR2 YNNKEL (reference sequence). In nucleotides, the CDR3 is TGTGCCAGCAGCCAGACCCCGACTGGCAATTCACCCCTCCACTTT. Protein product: CASSQTPTGNSPLHF.

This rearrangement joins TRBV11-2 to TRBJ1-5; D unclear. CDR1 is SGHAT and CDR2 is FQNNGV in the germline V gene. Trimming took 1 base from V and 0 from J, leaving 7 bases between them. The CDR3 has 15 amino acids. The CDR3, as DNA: TGTGCCAGCAGCTTAGGACTCAGTAGCAATCAGCCCCAGCATTTT. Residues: CASSLGLSSNQPQHF.

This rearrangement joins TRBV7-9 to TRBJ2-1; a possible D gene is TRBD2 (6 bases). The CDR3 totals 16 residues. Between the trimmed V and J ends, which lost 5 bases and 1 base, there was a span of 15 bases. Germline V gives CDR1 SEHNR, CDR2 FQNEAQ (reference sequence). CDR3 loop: CASSPPGAQSYNEQFF. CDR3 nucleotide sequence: TGTGCCAGCAGCCCACCGGGAGCACAGTCCTACAATGAGCAGTTCTTC.

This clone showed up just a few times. CDR3 in amino acids: CSASRVAGVGQPQHF. The CDR3 DNA is TGCAGTGCTAGTCGGGTTGCGGGGGTAGGTCAGCCCCAGCATTTT. The rearrangement uses TRBV20-1 and TRBJ1-5; D is perhaps TRBD1 (5 bases). The V gene lost 3 bases and the J gene lost 6 bases, with 18 bases spanning the gap. CDR1 is DFQATT and CDR2 is SNEGSKA in the germline V gene (reference sequence). This CDR3 is 15 amino acids long.

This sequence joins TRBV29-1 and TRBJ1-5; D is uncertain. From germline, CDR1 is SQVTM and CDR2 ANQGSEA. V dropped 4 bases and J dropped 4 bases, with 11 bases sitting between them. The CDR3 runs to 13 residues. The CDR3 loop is CSVGESGNQPQHF. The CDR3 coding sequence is TGCAGCGTTGGAGAATCGGGGAATCAGCCCCAGCATTTT.

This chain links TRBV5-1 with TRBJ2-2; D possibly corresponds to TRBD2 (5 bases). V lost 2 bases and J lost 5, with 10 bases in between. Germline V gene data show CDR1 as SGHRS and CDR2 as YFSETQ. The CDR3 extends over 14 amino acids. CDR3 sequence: CASSFEGATGELFF. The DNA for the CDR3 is TGCGCCAGCAGCTTCGAGGGCGCAACCGGGGAGCTGTTTTTT.

For the CDR3, the DNA is TGTGCCAGCAGTTGGACTAGCGGGAGCTCCTACGAGCAGTACTTC. As protein: CASSWTSGSSYEQYF. J is TRBJ2-7 and V is TRBV28, with 13 bases that match TRBD2. The CDR3 contains 15 residues. J gave up 0 bases and V 4 bases, and 0 bases lay outside the gene matches. The germline V gene encodes CDR1 MDHEN and CDR2 SYDVKM.

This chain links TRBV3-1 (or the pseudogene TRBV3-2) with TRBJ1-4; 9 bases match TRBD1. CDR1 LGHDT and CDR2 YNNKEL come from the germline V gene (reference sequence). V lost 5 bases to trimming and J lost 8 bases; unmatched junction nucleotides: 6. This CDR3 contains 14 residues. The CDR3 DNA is TGTGCCAGCAGCGGATACAGGGGGCGAGAAAAACTGTTTTTT. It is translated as CASSGYRGREKLFF.

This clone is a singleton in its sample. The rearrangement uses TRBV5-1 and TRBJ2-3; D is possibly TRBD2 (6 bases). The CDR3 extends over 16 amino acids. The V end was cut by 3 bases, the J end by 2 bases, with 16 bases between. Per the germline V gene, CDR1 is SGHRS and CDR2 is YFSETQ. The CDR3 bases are TGCGCCAGCAGCTCAATGGGGGGTGCGGTCACAGATACGCAGTATTTT. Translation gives CASSSMGGAVTDTQYF.

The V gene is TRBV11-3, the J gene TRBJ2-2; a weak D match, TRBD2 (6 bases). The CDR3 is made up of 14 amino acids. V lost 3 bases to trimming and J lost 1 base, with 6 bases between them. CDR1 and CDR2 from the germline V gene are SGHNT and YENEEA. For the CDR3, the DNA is TGTGCCAGCAGCTTGGGGGGGAACACCGGGGAGCTGTTTTTT. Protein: CASSLGGNTGELFF.

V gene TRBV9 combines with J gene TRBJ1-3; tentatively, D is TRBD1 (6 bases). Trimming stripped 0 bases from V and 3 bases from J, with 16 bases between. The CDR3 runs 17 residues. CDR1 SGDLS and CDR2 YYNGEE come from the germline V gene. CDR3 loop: CASSVAMKGVVGNTIYF. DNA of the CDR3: TGTGCCAGCAGCGTAGCTATGAAGGGGGTGGTTGGAAACACCATATATTTT.

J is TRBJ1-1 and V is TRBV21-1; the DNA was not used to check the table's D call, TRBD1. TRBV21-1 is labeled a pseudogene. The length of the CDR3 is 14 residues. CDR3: CASSKEVGTAEAFF. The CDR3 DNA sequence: TGTGCCAGCAGCAAAGAGGTCGGGACAGCTGAAGCTTTCTTT.

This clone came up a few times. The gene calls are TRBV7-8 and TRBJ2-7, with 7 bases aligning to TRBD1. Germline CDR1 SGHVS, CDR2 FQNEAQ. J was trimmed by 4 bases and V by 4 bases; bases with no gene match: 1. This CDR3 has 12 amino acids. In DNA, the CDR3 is TGTGCCAGCAGCTGGGACAGTTACGAGCAGTACTTC. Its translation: CASSWDSYEQYF.

CDR3 DNA sequence: TGTGCCAGCAGTGAAGAGCCGGGAATGAACACTGAAGCTTTCTTT. The encoded protein is CASSEEPGMNTEAFF. The chain uses TRBV6-1 and TRBJ1-1; D gene ambiguous. There are 15 residues in the CDR3. V dropped 1 base and J dropped 0 bases, with 9 bases sitting between them. Germline-derived CDR1 and CDR2 are MNHNS and SASEGT.

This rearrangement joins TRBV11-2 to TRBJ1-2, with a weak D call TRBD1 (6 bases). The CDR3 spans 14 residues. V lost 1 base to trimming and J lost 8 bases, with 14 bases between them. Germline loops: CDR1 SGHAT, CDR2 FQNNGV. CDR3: CASSLVSGTPGYTF. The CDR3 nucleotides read TGTGCCAGCAGCTTAGTTTCAGGGACACCGGGCTACACCTTC.

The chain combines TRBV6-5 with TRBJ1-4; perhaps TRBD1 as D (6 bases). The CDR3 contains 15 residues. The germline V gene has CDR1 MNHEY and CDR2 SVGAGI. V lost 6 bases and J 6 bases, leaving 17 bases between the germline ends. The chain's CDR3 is CASRRDRSLDEKLFF. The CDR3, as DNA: TGTGCCAGCAGACGAGACAGGAGCCTGGATGAAAAACTGTTTTTT.

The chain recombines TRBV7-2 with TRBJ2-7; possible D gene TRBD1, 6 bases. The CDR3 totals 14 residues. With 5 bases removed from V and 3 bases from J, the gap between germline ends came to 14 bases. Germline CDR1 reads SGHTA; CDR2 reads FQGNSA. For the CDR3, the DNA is TGTGCCAGCAGCCAAGGACAGAACAACTACGAGCAGTACTTC. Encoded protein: CASSQGQNNYEQYF.

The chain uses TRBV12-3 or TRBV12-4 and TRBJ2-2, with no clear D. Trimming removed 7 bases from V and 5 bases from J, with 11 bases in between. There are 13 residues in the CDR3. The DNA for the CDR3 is TGTGCCAGCACCTCACCAACAACCGGGGAGCTGTTTTTT. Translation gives CASTSPTTGELFF.

The DNA for the CDR3 is TGTGCCAGCAGTTACCAGACAGGGTATCAGCCCCAGCATTTT. Translation gives CASSYQTGYQPQHF. This chain uses TRBV27 with TRBJ1-5, with 7 positions matching TRBD1. This CDR3 is built from 14 residues. Per the germline V gene, CDR1 is MNHEY and CDR2 is SMNVEV (reference sequence). The V gene end was trimmed by 4 bases and the J gene end by 5 bases; junction bases not matched to a gene: 5.

This CDR3 reads CASSLGSRGRGQETQYF. The CDR3 region has the DNA TGTGCCAGCAGCTTGGGCTCCAGGGGTAGGGGCCAAGAGACCCAGTACTTC. The chain is built from TRBV5-4 and TRBJ2-5, with D possibly TRBD1 on 6 matching bases. The CDR3 extends over 17 amino acids. Germline CDR1 and CDR2: SGHNT and YYREEE (reference sequence). V dropped 0 bases and J dropped 1 base, with 16 bases sitting between them.

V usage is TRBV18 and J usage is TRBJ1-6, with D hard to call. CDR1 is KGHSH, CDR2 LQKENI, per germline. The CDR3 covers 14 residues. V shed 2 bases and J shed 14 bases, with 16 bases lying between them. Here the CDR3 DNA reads TGTGCCAGCTCACCATTGGACCCCCCAGCGGCCCTCCACTTT. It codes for CASSPLDPPAALHF.

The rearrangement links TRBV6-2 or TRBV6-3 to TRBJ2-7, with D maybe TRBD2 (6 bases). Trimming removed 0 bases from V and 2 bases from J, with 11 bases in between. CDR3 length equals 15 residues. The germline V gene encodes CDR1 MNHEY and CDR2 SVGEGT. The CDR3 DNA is TGTGCCAGCAGTTACTCGGGACTCGGCACCTACGAGCAGTACTTC. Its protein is CASSYSGLGTYEQYF.

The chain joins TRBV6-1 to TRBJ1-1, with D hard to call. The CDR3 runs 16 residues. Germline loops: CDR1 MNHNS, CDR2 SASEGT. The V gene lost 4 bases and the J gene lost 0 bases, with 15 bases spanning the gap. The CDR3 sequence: CASSVAAGIVNTEAFF. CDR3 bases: TGTGCCAGCAGTGTTGCGGCCGGGATAGTGAACACTGAAGCTTTCTTT.

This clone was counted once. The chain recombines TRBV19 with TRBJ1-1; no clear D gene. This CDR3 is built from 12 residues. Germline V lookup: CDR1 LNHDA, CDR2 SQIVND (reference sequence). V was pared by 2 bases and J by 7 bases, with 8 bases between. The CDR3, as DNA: TGTGCCAGTAGTATAAACAGAATTGAAGCTTTCTTT. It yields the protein CASSINRIEAFF.

In DNA, the CDR3 is TGTGCCAGCAGTGAGCAGCGGGAGACATACAATGAGCAGTTCTTC. Amino acids: CASSEQRETYNEQFF. The rearrangement links TRBV2 to TRBJ2-1; 8 nucleotides line up with TRBD2. V lost 3 bases, J lost 4 bases, and 5 bases stayed unmatched. The CDR3 is made up of 15 amino acids. Germline CDR1 and CDR2: SNHLY and FYNNEI.

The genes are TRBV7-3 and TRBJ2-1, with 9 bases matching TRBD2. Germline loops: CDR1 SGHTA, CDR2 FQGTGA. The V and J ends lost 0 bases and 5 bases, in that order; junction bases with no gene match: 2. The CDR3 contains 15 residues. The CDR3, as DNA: TGTGCCAGCAGCTTAACTAGCGGGAGCCACAATGAGCAGTTCTTC. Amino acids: CASSLTSGSHNEQFF.

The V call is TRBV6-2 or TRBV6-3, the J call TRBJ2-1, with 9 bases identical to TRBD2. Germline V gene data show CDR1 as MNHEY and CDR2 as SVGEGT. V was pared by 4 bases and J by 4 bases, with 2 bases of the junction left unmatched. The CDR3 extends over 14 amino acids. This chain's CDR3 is CASSSSGAYNEQFF. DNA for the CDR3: TGTGCCAGCAGTTCTAGCGGGGCTTACAATGAGCAGTTCTTC.

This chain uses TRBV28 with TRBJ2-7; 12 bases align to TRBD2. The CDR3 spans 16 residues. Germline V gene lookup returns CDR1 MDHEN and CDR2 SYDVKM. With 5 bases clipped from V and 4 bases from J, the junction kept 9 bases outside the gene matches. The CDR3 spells CASSPSSGTSGYEQYF. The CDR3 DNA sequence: TGTGCCAGCAGTCCTTCCTCCGGGACTAGCGGGTACGAGCAGTACTTC.